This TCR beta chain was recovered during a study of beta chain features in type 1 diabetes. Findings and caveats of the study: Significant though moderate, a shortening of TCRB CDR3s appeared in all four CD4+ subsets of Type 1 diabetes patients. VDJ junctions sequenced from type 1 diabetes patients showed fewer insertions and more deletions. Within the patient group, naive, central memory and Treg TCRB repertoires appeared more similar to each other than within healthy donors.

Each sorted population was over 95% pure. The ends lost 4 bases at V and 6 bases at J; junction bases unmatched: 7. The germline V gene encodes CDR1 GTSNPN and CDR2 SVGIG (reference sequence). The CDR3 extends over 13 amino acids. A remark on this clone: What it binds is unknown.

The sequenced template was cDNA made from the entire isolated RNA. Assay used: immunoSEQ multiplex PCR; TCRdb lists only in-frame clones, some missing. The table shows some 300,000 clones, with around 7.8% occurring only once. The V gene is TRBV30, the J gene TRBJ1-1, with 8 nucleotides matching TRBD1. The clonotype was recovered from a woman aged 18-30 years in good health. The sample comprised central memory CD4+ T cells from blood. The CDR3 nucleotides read TGTGCCTGGAAAAGACAGGGGATCGCTGAAGCTTTCTTT. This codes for CAWKRQGIAEAFF. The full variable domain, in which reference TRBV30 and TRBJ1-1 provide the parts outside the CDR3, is SQTIHQWPATLVQPVGSPLSLECTVEGTSNPNLYWYRQAAGRGLQLLFYSVGIGQISSEVPQNLSASRPQDRQFILSSKKLLLSDSGFYLCAWKRQGIAEAFFGQGTRLTVV.